These 27 T cell receptor beta chains came from one sample sequenced in a study of blood T cell repertoires in COVID-19. TCRdb keeps only in-frame clones here, not all; method: immunoSEQ multiplex PCR. The data show almost 350,000 clones, around nine tenths seen once. Sequencing was carried out using PBMCs or T cells enriched from blood (not recorded which). These receptors came from a young woman who had been exposed to COVID-19.

This clone was recorded a few times. This chain joins TRBV18 and TRBJ1-5, with 8 bases that match TRBD1. V was pared by 3 bases and J by 0 bases, with 1 base of the junction left unmatched. Germline loops: CDR1 KGHSH, CDR2 LQKENI. The CDR3 is 15 residues long. CDR3 residues: CASSPQGASNQPQHF. CDR3 DNA: TGTGCCAGCTCACCTCAGGGGGCTAGCAATCAGCCCCAGCATTTT. Full variable domain (missing parts from reference TRBV18 and TRBJ1-5): NAGVMQNPRHLVRRRGQEARLRCSPMKGHSHVYWYRQLPEEGLKFMVYLQKENIIDESGMPKERFSAEFPKEGPSILRIQQVVRGDSAAYFCASSPQGASNQPQHFGDGTRLSIL.

This chain uses TRBV7-9 with TRBJ2-1; the match to TRBD1 covers 7 bases. The germline V gene encodes CDR1 SEHNR and CDR2 FQNEAQ (reference sequence). The length of the CDR3 is 18 residues. V lost 5 bases to trimming and J lost 0 bases; unmatched junction nucleotides: 13. For the CDR3, the DNA is TGTGCCAGCAGCCCCCCGGGACAGCTGATGAGCTCCTACAATGAGCAGTTCTTC. It translates to CASSPPGQLMSSYNEQFF.

The chain's CDR3 is CASSLPGQGTRNEQFF. The CDR3 DNA sequence: TGTGCCAGCAGTTTACCGGGACAGGGGACGAGGAATGAGCAGTTCTTC. The V and J genes are TRBV28 and TRBJ2-1; 10 nucleotides agree with TRBD1. CDR1 is MDHEN, CDR2 SYDVKM, per germline. V was clipped by 2 bases and J by 7 bases; unmatched bases: 8. The CDR3 has 16 residues.

The J gene is TRBJ1-2, the V gene TRBV9; 7 bases fit TRBD1. The CDR3 consists of 14 residues. V shed 5 bases and J 4 bases; nucleotides not matched to a gene: 8. Germline-derived CDR1 and CDR2 are SGDLS and YYNGEE. For the CDR3, the DNA is TGTGCCAGCAGGCCGGGAGGGGGCAGCTATGGCTACACCTTC. This gives the protein CASRPGGGSYGYTF.

This chain links TRBV5-1 with TRBJ1-4; 7 bases agree with TRBD1. The germline V gene encodes CDR1 SGHRS and CDR2 YFSETQ. V shed 2 bases, J shed 5 bases, and the junction held 6 bases outside the gene matches. The CDR3 has 15 amino acids. The CDR3 sequence is CASSLTGVQNEKLFF. In DNA, the CDR3 is TGCGCCAGCAGCTTAACAGGGGTGCAGAATGAAAAACTGTTTTTT.

J is TRBJ1-6 and V is TRBV10-1; no definite D call. The CDR3 contains 11 residues. Between the trimmed V and J ends, which lost 6 bases and 11 bases, there was a span of 8 bases. The germline V gene encodes CDR1 WNHNN and CDR2 SYGVQD (reference sequence). The CDR3 region is CASRGETPLHF. As DNA, the CDR3 is TGCGCCAGCAGGGGAGAAACACCCCTCCACTTT.

J is TRBJ1-2 and V is TRBV5-8, with 12 positions matching TRBD1. CDR1 SGHTS and CDR2 YDEGEE come from the germline V gene. The CDR3 extends over 15 amino acids. Germline trimming cut 4 bases from V and 6 bases from J; bases unmatched to any gene: 7. The CDR3 nucleotides are TGTGCCAGCAGCGCCCGGGACAGGGGGCGGGATGGCTACACCTTC. Translated, it gives CASSARDRGRDGYTF.

This clone was detected once. The CDR3 region has the DNA TGTGCCAGCTCACGCAGGACTGAAGCTTTCTTT. Translating it yields CASSRRTEAFF. The V call is TRBV18, the J call TRBJ1-1; D gene ambiguous. This CDR3 has 11 residues. The germline V gene encodes CDR1 KGHSH and CDR2 LQKENI. Trimming removed 4 bases at V and 5 bases at J, with 5 bases between.

The V gene is TRBV28, the J gene TRBJ2-7; perhaps TRBD1 as D (6 bases). The CDR3 runs 16 residues. Germline assignment: CDR1 MDHEN and CDR2 SYDVKM. Deletions cut 8 bases from V and 4 bases from J, with 24 bases between. The CDR3 protein is CASCPPGTGYGYEQYF. The CDR3 DNA sequence: TGTGCCAGCTGCCCCCCTGGTACAGGGTACGGGTACGAGCAGTACTTC.

V is TRBV24-1 and J is TRBJ2-7, with 7 bases matching TRBD1. Trimming removed 2 bases from V and 3 bases from J; junction bases left unmatched: 3. The CDR3 runs to 14 residues. The germline gives CDR1 KGHDR, CDR2 SFDVKD. CDR3 bases: TGTGCCACCAGTGATTCGGGGACAGTCTACGAGCAGTACTTC. Its protein product is CATSDSGTVYEQYF.

The chain is built from TRBV7-3 and TRBJ2-4; 8 positions agree with TRBD2. The length of the CDR3 is 14 residues. Germline-derived CDR1 and CDR2 are SGHTA and FQGTGA. With 2 bases clipped from V and 9 bases from J, the junction kept 6 bases outside the gene matches. This CDR3 is CASSLAGGGGIQYF. The CDR3 DNA is TGTGCCAGCAGCTTAGCGGGAGGTGGCGGCATTCAGTACTTC.

V gene TRBV7-9 combines with J gene TRBJ2-3; tentatively, D is TRBD2 (5 bases). V lost 5 bases and J 3 bases, leaving 18 bases between the germline ends. CDR3 size: 16 residues. CDR1 SEHNR and CDR2 FQNEAQ come from the germline V gene (reference sequence). CDR3 sequence (DNA): TGTGCCAGCAGCCCCCGTCGCCTCGGCGGGACAGATACGCAGTATTTT. Translated: CASSPRRLGGTDTQYF.

The chain carries TRBV11-3 and TRBJ1-2; D remains unclear. The ends were cut back, 6 bases at V and 5 bases at J, with 19 bases in the middle. CDR1 SGHNT and CDR2 YENEEA come from the germline V gene. The CDR3 is 15 amino acids. CDR3 sequence reads: CASSKPGLGLYGYTF. The DNA for the CDR3 is TGTGCCAGCAGTAAGCCTGGTTTGGGCCTGTATGGCTACACCTTC.

The genes are TRBV7-8 and TRBJ1-2, with D perhaps matching TRBD1 (5 bases). Trimming removed 0 bases at V and 3 bases at J, with 5 bases between. CDR3 size: 13 residues. Germline CDR1 reads SGHVS; CDR2 reads FQNEAQ. CDR3 loop: CASSLAGDYGYTF. In DNA form, the CDR3 reads TGTGCCAGCAGCTTAGCAGGGGACTATGGCTACACCTTC.

The chain combines TRBV27 with TRBJ2-2; D might be TRBD2 (6 bases). Germline CDR1 and CDR2: MNHEY and SMNVEV (reference sequence). The V gene lost 5 bases and the J gene lost 0 bases, with 10 bases spanning the gap. There are 15 residues in the CDR3. For the CDR3, the DNA is TGTGCCAGCAGTCTTAGCGGCTCGAACACCGGGGAGCTGTTTTTT. This codes for CASSLSGSNTGELFF.

The chain combines TRBV19 with TRBJ1-5; unclear D gene. The CDR3 extends over 15 amino acids. The V end lost 4 bases, the J end lost 1 base, and 11 bases lay between the germline ends. Germline-derived CDR1 and CDR2 are LNHDA and SQIVND (reference sequence). The CDR3 nucleotides read TGTGCCAGTAGTACGGATTTGGAGAGCAATCAGCCCCAGCATTTT. Protein product: CASSTDLESNQPQHF. The entire variable domain, with the rest obtained from reference TRBV19 and TRBJ1-5, is as follows: DGGITQSPKYLFRKEGQNVTLSCEQNLNHDAMYWYRQDPGQGLRLIYYSQIVNDFQKGDIAEGYSVSREKKESFPLTVTSAQKNPTAFYLCASSTDLESNQPQHFGDGTRLSIL.

The chain has TRBV30 and TRBJ1-2; D might be TRBD1 (6 bases). CDR1 GTSNPN and CDR2 SVGIG come from the germline V gene (reference sequence). The length of the CDR3 is 16 residues. The germline V and J ends were trimmed by 2 bases and 8 bases, with 24 bases remaining between them. CDR3 DNA: TGTGCCTGGAGTACCCGGACAGCCCTCTCTTTGCGAGGCTACACCTTC. As protein: CAWSTRTALSLRGYTF.

This sequence joins TRBV28 and TRBJ2-7, with 14 bases fitting TRBD2. Per the germline V gene, CDR1 is MDHEN and CDR2 is SYDVKM. The CDR3 extends over 14 amino acids. J gave up 2 bases and V 6 bases, and 0 bases lay outside the gene matches. For the CDR3, the DNA is TGTGCCAGCAGGGGACTAGCGGGAGCCTACGAGCAGTACTTC. Protein: CASRGLAGAYEQYF.

This clone was detected only once. The chain is built from TRBV11-2 and TRBJ2-7; maybe TRBD1 (5 bases). The CDR3 sequence is 14 residues long. Trimming removed 5 bases at V and 7 bases at J, with 18 bases between. CDR1 SGHAT and CDR2 FQNNGV come from the germline V gene. CDR3 coding DNA: TGTGCCAGCAGCCGCTTAGGGGCCCCACAGGAGCAGTACTTC. Translated: CASSRLGAPQEQYF.

The chain carries TRBV28 and TRBJ1-2, with unresolved D. Germline CDR1 reads MDHEN; CDR2 reads SYDVKM. Trimming shortened V by 1 base and J by 4 bases, and 10 bases separated the two germline ends. This CDR3 is built from 14 residues. The DNA of the CDR3 is TGTGCCAGCAGTTTATCTTCCAGAGGCTATGGCTACACCTTC. Translating gives CASSLSSRGYGYTF.

CDR3 amino acids: CASRGQGSTEAFF. CDR3 nucleotide sequence: TGTGCCAGCAGAGGACAGGGCAGCACTGAAGCTTTCTTT. The chain employs TRBV12-3 or TRBV12-4 and TRBJ1-1; 8 nucleotides match TRBD1. J gave up 4 bases and V 6 bases, and 4 bases lay outside the gene matches. The CDR3 runs to 13 residues.

J is TRBJ2-7 and V is TRBV27; the match to TRBD1 covers 8 bases. With V trimmed by 5 bases and J by 2 bases, 8 bases remained unmatched. CDR1 is MNHEY and CDR2 is SMNVEV in the germline V gene (reference sequence). CDR3 length equals 15 residues. The CDR3 is CASSPTKGQAYEQYF. The CDR3 coding sequence is TGTGCCAGCAGTCCGACCAAGGGACAGGCCTACGAGCAGTACTTC.

The V and J genes are TRBV27 and TRBJ2-7; maybe TRBD1 (6 bases). This CDR3 contains 14 residues. Germline CDR1 reads MNHEY; CDR2 reads SMNVEV (reference sequence). Trimming stripped 6 bases from V and 3 bases from J, with 15 bases between. The CDR3 bases are TGTGCCAGCAGCCTCGGGACACCGCACTACGAGCAGTACTTC. It codes for CASSLGTPHYEQYF.

The genes are TRBV9 and TRBJ1-2, with 7 nucleotides matching TRBD1. V was pared by 3 bases and J by 3 bases, with 8 bases of the junction left unmatched. The germline CDR1 and CDR2 sequences are SGDLS and YYNGEE. This CDR3 spans 15 amino acids. Written as DNA, the CDR3 is TGTGCCAGCAGCGGCACGGCGACAGGGTACTATGGCTACACCTTC. Translating gives CASSGTATGYYGYTF.

This clone occurred a few times. The chain combines TRBV27 with TRBJ2-1, with 7 bases identical to TRBD1. Germline CDR1 is MNHEY and CDR2 is SMNVEV (reference sequence). The CDR3 is 15 residues long. The ends lost 0 bases at V and 6 bases at J; junction bases unmatched: 5. As DNA, the CDR3 is TGTGCCAGCAGTTTATCGAGGGGGCATGGCAATGAGCAGTTCTTC. It encodes CASSLSRGHGNEQFF.

The chain uses TRBV2 and TRBJ1-4; the D gene is possibly TRBD1 (5 bases). The length of the CDR3 is 14 residues. The ends were cut back, 3 bases at V and 4 bases at J, with 9 bases in the middle. Looked up from germline, CDR1 is SNHLY and CDR2 is FYNNEI. The CDR3, as DNA: TGTGCCAGCAGTGAGGGACTGATTAATGAAAAACTGTTTTTT. Encoded protein: CASSEGLINEKLFF.

The chain employs TRBV9 and TRBJ1-2; a weak D match, TRBD1 (5 bases). This CDR3 spans 16 amino acids. Trimming shortened V by 0 bases and J by 2 bases, and 14 bases separated the two germline ends. CDR1 is SGDLS and CDR2 is YYNGEE in the germline V gene. CDR3 sequence: CASSVEVSGVNYGYTF. The CDR3 DNA is TGTGCCAGCAGCGTAGAGGTCTCGGGGGTGAACTATGGCTACACCTTC.